A single sample is the source of the 6 T cell receptor beta chains below, sequenced in a study of T cell changes during pregnancy in multiple sclerosis. The method was immunoSEQ multiplex PCR; TCRdb's version includes in-frame clones alone and lacks a portion of them. Found here are tens of thousands of clones, over 90% of them singletons; the top ten hold under 0.85%. The sequencing here drew on peripheral blood, taken in the third trimester of pregnancy. These receptors all come from a female donor with multiple sclerosis, enrolled in a pregnancy study.

The chain couples TRBV5-1 to TRBJ2-5, with D perhaps TRBD2 (6 bases). CDR1 is SGHRS, CDR2 YFSETQ, per germline. Trimming removed 2 bases from V and 5 bases from J, with 10 bases in between. CDR3 size: 13 residues. This chain's CDR3 is CASSFGLKETQYF. In nucleotides, the CDR3 is TGCGCCAGCAGCTTTGGACTAAAGGAGACCCAGTACTTC.

The J gene is TRBJ1-2, the V gene TRBV27; TRBD1 is a possible D gene (5 bases). CDR1 is MNHEY and CDR2 is SMNVEV in the germline V gene (reference sequence). The CDR3 has 16 amino acids. V shed 5 bases and J shed 6 bases, with 22 bases lying between them. The CDR3 nucleotides are TGTGCCAGCAGTCCGGCGGGGAGAAGGGGTGAGGATGGCTACACCTTC. Amino acid sequence: CASSPAGRRGEDGYTF.

The V call is TRBV4-1, the J call TRBJ2-5, with a possible D match to TRBD2 (6 bases). V was cut by 4 bases and J by 2 bases, with 8 bases left in between. This CDR3 is 13 amino acids long. Germline values: CDR1 MGHRA, CDR2 YSYEKL. The CDR3 coding sequence is TGCGCCAGCAGCCTGGGACTTCAAGAGACCCAGTACTTC. This sequence encodes CASSLGLQETQYF.

The chain couples TRBV6-1 to TRBJ1-5, with 7 positions matching TRBD1. The germline gives CDR1 MNHNS, CDR2 SASEGT. The trim removed 3 bases at V and 2 bases at J, leaving 10 bases unmatched. This CDR3 has 17 residues. CDR3: CASSDPGQSVGNQPQHF. The DNA for the CDR3 is TGTGCCAGCAGTGATCCGGGACAGTCCGTTGGCAATCAGCCCCAGCATTTT.

Only one count was recorded for this clone. V and J are TRBV18 and TRBJ2-3, with D unclear. Germline lookup yields CDR1 KGHSH and CDR2 LQKENI. Trimming pared 3 bases from V and 2 bases from J, leaving 12 bases between. The CDR3 contains 15 residues. The CDR3 DNA is TGTGCCAGCTCACCGTACCAGGCAGCCACAGATACGCAGTATTTT. Protein: CASSPYQAATDTQYF.

V and J are TRBV5-5 and TRBJ2-7, with 10 positions matching TRBD1. The V and J ends lost 2 bases and 0 bases, in that order; junction bases with no gene match: 14. Germline V gene sequence: CDR1 SGHKS, CDR2 YYEKEE (reference sequence). The CDR3 runs 19 residues. The CDR3 nucleotides are TGTGCCAGCAGCTTTCTCGAGACAGGGGGCCCATTTTTCTCCTACGAGCAGTACTTC. Its translation is CASSFLETGGPFFSYEQYF.